This T cell receptor (beta chain) was documented in a study of T-cell memory formation after mild COVID-19. TCRdb used MiXCR to reprocess the 5' RACE reads, holding one entry per CDR3 protein. This sample has around 300,000 distinct CDR3 sequences, with more than 13% found just once. Findings and limits, study-wide: Some clones that responded turned up in pre-infection memory, which suggests that cross-reactive memory joined in.

Trimming shortened V by 4 bases and J by 2 bases, and 15 bases separated the two germline ends. The germline V gene encodes CDR1 MNHEY and CDR2 SVGEGT. The CDR3 sequence is 16 residues long. This clonotype occurred many times. The antigen is not known. This rearrangement joins TRBV6-2 or TRBV6-3 to TRBJ1-5, with D uncertain. Input material: PBMCs or a T cell subset sorted from them (not recorded which). This receptor was obtained from a man aged 18 to 35 who had mild COVID-19 (a few samples of this study predate the infection). Cell type and time point are not known. CDR3 region: CASSSQRHWGNQPQHF. The CDR3 DNA is TGTGCCAGCAGTTCTCAGCGCCACTGGGGCAATCAGCCCCAGCATTTT.